These 32 T cell receptor beta chains came from one sample sequenced in a study of shared clonotypes between healthy human individuals. TCRdb keeps only in-frame clones here, not all; method: immunoSEQ multiplex PCR. The sample has fewer than 1.6 million clones, approximately 98.5% seen once. Source material: naive CD4+ T cells sorted from blood. Subset here: CD45RA+ positively selected. These receptors originate from a man aged 25 to 45 in good health.

This sequence joins TRBV2 and TRBJ1-2, with TRBD1 matching 11 bases. With 5 bases clipped from V and 2 bases from J, the junction kept 4 bases outside the gene matches. CDR1 and CDR2 from the germline V gene are SNHLY and FYNNEI. The CDR3 runs to 15 residues. This CDR3 is CASSRRDRGNYGYTF. CDR3 coding DNA: TGTGCCAGCAGTCGACGGGACAGGGGGAACTATGGCTACACCTTC.

This clone was picked up one time. At the DNA level, this CDR3 is encoded by other sequences in the same sample as well. The chain couples TRBV27 to TRBJ2-3; 8 bases are a match to TRBD1. The CDR3 loop spans 14 amino acids. Germline V lookup: CDR1 MNHEY, CDR2 SMNVEV (reference sequence). Trimming at V came to 3 bases and at J to 1 base, leaving 0 bases not matched to a gene. CDR3 loop: CASSLDRGTDTQYF. The CDR3 nucleotides read TGTGCCAGCAGTTTGGACAGGGGCACAGATACGCAGTATTTT.

The chain carries TRBV7-8 and TRBJ2-7; tentatively, D is TRBD1 or TRBD2 (7 bases each). This CDR3 is 18 amino acids long. The V gene lost 1 base and the J gene lost 0 bases, with 19 bases spanning the gap. Germline lookup yields CDR1 SGHVS and CDR2 FQNEAQ. The CDR3 nucleotides read TGTGCCAGCAGCTTAGAGACCGGGGGGACAGACTTCTCCTACGAGCAGTACTTC. It encodes CASSLETGGTDFSYEQYF.

The rearrangement joins TRBV5-1 to TRBJ2-2; D is unclear. Germline values: CDR1 SGHRS, CDR2 YFSETQ. The CDR3 spans 13 residues. Trimming removed 0 bases from V and 4 bases from J, with 4 bases in between. The CDR3 DNA sequence: TGCGCCAGCAGCTTGGATATCACCGGGGAGCTGTTTTTT. The encoded protein is CASSLDITGELFF.

The table lists this clone with a count of one. The chain uses TRBV10-3 and TRBJ2-7; D remains ambiguous. CDR1 is ENHRY and CDR2 is SYGVKD in the germline V gene. Between the trimmed V and J ends, which lost 7 bases and 3 bases, there was a span of 13 bases. This CDR3 is 13 amino acids long. The CDR3 nucleotides read TGTGCCATCACTGATCTCGCCGGCTACGAGCAGTACTTC. Translated, it gives CAITDLAGYEQYF.

V is TRBV9 and J is TRBJ2-7, with D possibly being TRBD2 (5 bases). The V and J ends lost 4 bases and 0 bases respectively, with 11 bases between them. The germline V gene has CDR1 SGDLS and CDR2 YYNGEE. The length of the CDR3 is 14 residues. The CDR3 reads CASSTRDYSYEQYF. The CDR3 DNA reads TGTGCCAGCAGCACCCGGGATTACTCCTACGAGCAGTACTTC.

This sequence joins TRBV5-4 and TRBJ2-3; D gene uncertain. The germline CDR1 and CDR2 sequences are SGHNT and YYREEE (reference sequence). The germline V and J ends were trimmed by 0 bases and 1 base, with 12 bases remaining between them. This CDR3 contains 16 residues. CDR3 coding DNA: TGTGCCAGCAGCTTGGCCGGAGACCTCCGCACAGATACGCAGTATTTT. Translated, it gives CASSLAGDLRTDTQYF.

This sequence joins TRBV28 and TRBJ2-7; 12 positions agree with TRBD2. Germline V gives CDR1 MDHEN, CDR2 SYDVKM. The CDR3 runs 17 residues. J was trimmed by 3 bases and V by 5 bases; bases with no gene match: 11. CDR3 loop: CASSRTSGKVLGYEQYF. As DNA, the CDR3 is TGTGCCAGCAGTCGGACTAGCGGGAAGGTATTGGGCTACGAGCAGTACTTC.

V usage is TRBV30 and J usage is TRBJ2-2, with 8 bases that match TRBD1. Trimming removed 0 bases from V and 7 bases from J; junction bases left unmatched: 7. CDR1 is GTSNPN and CDR2 is SVGIG in the germline V gene (reference sequence). This CDR3 comprises 15 residues. In DNA form, the CDR3 reads TGTGCCTGGAGTGTAGGGACAGGCAAGCTCGGGGAGCTGTTTTTT. Its protein is CAWSVGTGKLGELFF.

The chain couples TRBV5-7 to TRBJ2-7; TRBD1 matches 9 bases. TRBV5-7 is classed as an ORF, of uncertain function. The CDR3 totals 14 residues. V lost 3 bases and J lost 2; bases outside the gene matches: 3. The CDR3 is CASSSGQGPYEQYF. CDR3 DNA: TGTGCCAGCAGCTCGGGACAGGGTCCCTACGAGCAGTACTTC.

CDR3 sequence reads: CSATKNNEQFF. In DNA, the CDR3 is TGCAGTGCTACGAAGAACAATGAGCAGTTCTTC. This sequence joins TRBV20-1 and TRBJ2-1, with D unclear. Germline CDR1 and CDR2: DFQATT and SNEGSKA (reference sequence). Trimming pared 4 bases from V and 5 bases from J, leaving 6 bases between. This CDR3 spans 11 amino acids.

The chain employs TRBV18 and TRBJ1-5, with TRBD1 matching 10 bases. The CDR3 has 16 residues. The trim removed 3 bases at V and 6 bases at J, leaving 8 bases unmatched. Germline V lookup: CDR1 KGHSH, CDR2 LQKENI. The CDR3 nucleotides read TGTGCCAGCTCACCCCGAGGGACAGGGGTATTTCAGCCCCAGCATTTT. This gives the protein CASSPRGTGVFQPQHF. Drawing the rest from reference TRBV18 and TRBJ1-5, the complete variable domain is NAGVMQNPRHLVRRRGQEARLRCSPMKGHSHVYWYRQLPEEGLKFMVYLQKENIIDESGMPKERFSAEFPKEGPSILRIQQVVRGDSAAYFCASSPRGTGVFQPQHFGDGTRLSIL.

This clone appeared once. The rearrangement uses TRBV5-1 and TRBJ1-1, with 8 bases aligning to TRBD1. CDR1 and CDR2 from the germline V gene are SGHRS and YFSETQ. The CDR3 runs to 15 residues. Trimming took 3 bases from V and 5 from J; bases not matched to a gene: 9. Here the CDR3 DNA reads TGCGCCAGCAGCTCTGAACAGGGGGTATGGACTGAAGCTTTCTTT. This encodes CASSSEQGVWTEAFF. The full variable domain, with the rest looked up from reference TRBV5-1 and TRBJ1-1, is KAGVTQTPRYLIKTRGQQVTLSCSPISGHRSVSWYQQTPGQGLQFLFEYFSETQRNKGNFPGRFSGRQFSNSRSEMNVSTLELGDSALYLCASSSEQGVWTEAFFGQGTRLTVV.

The rearrangement links TRBV30 to TRBJ2-7; no clear D gene. The CDR3 covers 12 residues. Trimming left V 4 bases short and J 0 bases short, with 7 bases between. The V gene's germline CDR1 is GTSNPN and CDR2 SVGIG (reference sequence). CDR3: CAWKAVSYEQYF. CDR3 DNA sequence: TGTGCCTGGAAGGCGGTCTCCTACGAGCAGTACTTC.

About this clone itself: A read error may account for a junction end that differs from germline. The rearrangement uses TRBV25-1 and TRBJ1-2; 7 bases match TRBD1. Per germline, CDR1 MGHDK and CDR2 SYGVNS. This CDR3 is built from 13 residues. DNA of the CDR3: TGTGCCAGCAGTGTAACCGGGACAGCTGGTTCGGCCTTC. Translated: CASSVTGTAGSAF.

V is TRBV7-9 and J is TRBJ1-5; D not certain. CDR1 and CDR2 (germline): SEHNR, FQNEAQ (reference sequence). V lost 4 bases and J 4 bases, leaving 8 bases between the germline ends. The CDR3 spans 13 residues. CDR3 nucleotides: TGTGCCAGCAGCTCCACCGAGAATCAGCCCCAGCATTTT. Its translation: CASSSTENQPQHF. Together with reference TRBV7-9 and TRBJ1-5, the CDR3 gives the full variable domain: DTGVSQNPRHKITKRGQNVTFRCDPISEHNRLYWYRQTLGQGPEFLTYFQNEAQLEKSRLLSDRFSAERPKGSFSTLEIQRTEQGDSAMYLCASSSTENQPQHFGDGTRLSIL.

The V call is TRBV2, the J call TRBJ2-1; D perhaps matches TRBD2 (6 bases). Trimming left V 7 bases short and J 5 bases short, with 18 bases between. The CDR3 contains 15 residues. Germline values: CDR1 SNHLY, CDR2 FYNNEI. The CDR3 nucleotides read TGTGCCAGCAAAGCAACTCTCCGGGGGAACAATGAGCAGTTCTTC. Its protein is CASKATLRGNNEQFF.

The count of this clone is one. The genes are TRBV18 and TRBJ2-4, with 7 bases that match TRBD1. The CDR3 consists of 12 residues. CDR1 and CDR2 (germline): KGHSH, LQKENI. V shed 8 bases and J 6 bases; nucleotides not matched to a gene: 4. In DNA form, the CDR3 reads TGTGCCAGCGCTAGACAGGGAAACATTCAGTACTTC. It yields the protein CASARQGNIQYF.

The genes are TRBV4-1 and TRBJ1-2, with a possible D match to TRBD1 (6 bases). CDR1 and CDR2 from the germline V gene are MGHRA and YSYEKL. V was clipped by 2 bases and J by 1 base, with 11 bases between them. This CDR3 contains 15 residues. The CDR3 sequence: CASSQPGQINYGYTF. The CDR3 coding sequence is TGCGCCAGCAGCCAACCTGGACAGATTAACTATGGCTACACCTTC.

CDR3 amino acids: CASSARTSGGGETQYF. Here the CDR3 DNA reads TGTGCCAGCAGCGCACGGACTAGCGGAGGGGGTGAGACCCAGTACTTC. The chain has TRBV11-3 and TRBJ2-5, with 10 nucleotides matching TRBD2. The ends lost 5 bases at V and 5 bases at J; junction bases unmatched: 11. Germline assignment: CDR1 SGHNT and CDR2 YENEEA. The CDR3 is 16 amino acids.

The CDR3 sequence: CASSLTGSHEQYF. CDR3 coding DNA: TGTGCCAGCAGTTTAACAGGGTCTCACGAGCAGTACTTC. J is TRBJ2-7 and V is TRBV27, with D possibly matching TRBD1 (6 bases). The CDR3 totals 13 residues. V lost 2 bases and J lost 5, with 10 bases in between. CDR1 is MNHEY, CDR2 SMNVEV, per germline (reference sequence).

This chain joins TRBV28 and TRBJ1-4; D not resolved. Trimming shortened V by 2 bases and J by 0 bases, and 10 bases separated the two germline ends. The germline V gene has CDR1 MDHEN and CDR2 SYDVKM. This CDR3 is 16 amino acids long. The CDR3, as DNA: TGTGCCAGCAGTTTAGTGTCGGCAACAACTAATGAAAAACTGTTTTTT. This translates into CASSLVSATTNEKLFF.

This clone was counted once. V usage is TRBV15 and J usage is TRBJ1-3, with a tentative D call TRBD1 (5 bases). This CDR3 contains 16 residues. Germline V lookup: CDR1 LNHNV, CDR2 YYDKDF (reference sequence). With 0 bases removed from V and 1 base from J, the gap between germline ends came to 10 bases. The CDR3 nucleotides read TGTGCCACCAGCAGAGATATATCAGGGTCTGGAAACACCATATATTTT. It specifies CATSRDISGSGNTIYF.

This clone was seen once. The chain links TRBV5-5 to TRBJ2-7; TRBD2 matches at 7 bases. CDR3 length: 15 amino acids. V dropped 4 bases and J dropped 2; count of bases not matched to a gene: 9. Germline-derived CDR1 and CDR2 are SGHKS and YYEKEE (reference sequence). The CDR3 nucleotides are TGTGCCAGCAGCCGTATCAGGGAGGGAGCCTACGAGCAGTACTTC. It is translated as CASSRIREGAYEQYF.

The chain has TRBV5-1 and TRBJ2-1, with 7 bases matching TRBD2. The CDR3 is made up of 16 amino acids. V shed 4 bases, J shed 0 bases, and the junction held 7 bases outside the gene matches. Germline CDR1 SGHRS, CDR2 YFSETQ. The CDR3 nucleotides are TGCGCCAGCAGCGTGGGGGGGACGAACTCCTACAATGAGCAGTTCTTC. This codes for CASSVGGTNSYNEQFF.

Note on this clone: This specimen includes other DNA sequences encoding the same CDR3. The CDR3, as DNA: TGTGCCAGCACTCTACAAGAGACCCAGTACTTC. Amino acids: CASTLQETQYF. This chain joins TRBV25-1 and TRBJ2-5, with D unresolved. The CDR3 runs to 11 residues. Germline CDR1 reads MGHDK; CDR2 reads SYGVNS. V lost 7 bases, J lost 2 bases, and 5 bases lay in between.

The CDR3 DNA sequence: TGTGCCAGCAGTTCCGGGGGGGCCCCTTCTGGAAACACCATATATTTT. Its translation is CASSSGGAPSGNTIYF. The V call is TRBV28, the J call TRBJ1-3, with a weak D call TRBD1 (6 bases). Germline CDR1 reads MDHEN; CDR2 reads SYDVKM. Trimming took off 4 bases at V and 1 base at J, with 14 bases between the two ends. The CDR3 has 16 amino acids.

The chain links TRBV7-9 to TRBJ2-1; tentative D call: TRBD2 (5 bases). The CDR3 is 15 amino acids. Trimming left V 1 base short and J 8 bases short, with 15 bases between. From germline, CDR1 is SEHNR and CDR2 FQNEAQ (reference sequence). The CDR3 region has the DNA TGTGCCAGCAGCTTAGTAGGTTGGAACGGGGATGAGCAGTTCTTC. Translated: CASSLVGWNGDEQFF.

The chain is built from TRBV18 and TRBJ1-2; D unresolved. Germline V gene sequence: CDR1 KGHSH, CDR2 LQKENI. The V end lost 3 bases, the J end lost 2 bases, and 10 bases lay between the germline ends. This CDR3 region has 14 residues. This CDR3 is CASSPVKDNYGYTF. CDR3 nucleotides: TGTGCCAGCTCACCCGTGAAAGACAACTATGGCTACACCTTC.

The chain has TRBV5-1 and TRBJ2-7; the D gene could be TRBD1 or TRBD2 (6 bases each). The CDR3 contains 16 residues. CDR1 SGHRS and CDR2 YFSETQ come from the germline V gene. Trimming stripped 1 base from V and 5 bases from J, with 19 bases between. The CDR3 region is CASSLTGRNSGDEQYF. The CDR3 DNA follows: TGCGCCAGCAGCTTGACAGGGAGGAATAGCGGCGACGAGCAGTACTTC.

V is TRBV10-3 and J is TRBJ2-1; D remains unclear. With 4 bases removed from V and 7 bases from J, the gap between germline ends came to 11 bases. The germline gives CDR1 ENHRY, CDR2 SYGVKD. The CDR3 extends over 13 amino acids. The CDR3 sequence: CAISGATGNEQFF. The CDR3 nucleotides read TGTGCCATCAGTGGGGCTACTGGGAATGAGCAGTTCTTC.

J is TRBJ2-3 and V is TRBV11-2, with 7 positions matching TRBD2. Trimming at V came to 4 bases and at J to 4 bases, leaving 14 bases not matched to a gene. This CDR3 spans 17 amino acids. CDR1 and CDR2 from the germline V gene are SGHAT and FQNNGV. CDR3 nucleotides: TGTGCCAGCAGCTCTCGGATGAGCGGGACTCTCCCAGATACGCAGTATTTT. Translated, it gives CASSSRMSGTLPDTQYF.